What follows are 24 T cell receptor beta chains derived from one specimen sequenced in a study of cytomegalovirus exposure and HLA in healthy donors. The study ran its PCR with 60 Vbeta and 13 Jbeta primers. Repertoires were generated with immunoSEQ multiplex PCR, while TCRdb's copy carries only in-frame clones and drops some. The data contain approximately 120,000 clones, about two thirds of them singletons. Sequenced material: PBMCs. These receptors were collected from a man in his sixties in good health and CMV-seropositive.

V usage is TRBV4-2 and J usage is TRBJ1-2, with D unclear. V was clipped by 0 bases and J by 0 bases, with 8 bases between them. Germline CDR1 reads LGHNA; CDR2 reads YNFKEQ. The CDR3 has 15 residues. The CDR3 coding sequence is TGTGCCAGCAGCCAAGATATTCAGACTAACTATGGCTACACCTTC. Translated, it gives CASSQDIQTNYGYTF.

This clone has a handful of counts. The genes are TRBV30 and TRBJ1-2; D gene unclear. The CDR3 is 12 amino acids. Trimming removed 3 bases from V and 7 bases from J, with 12 bases in between. In germline, CDR1 is GTSNPN, CDR2 SVGIG (reference sequence). In DNA, the CDR3 is TGTGCCTGGAGCGGTTGGTCTTCTGGCTACACCTTC. Its translation: CAWSGWSSGYTF.

This clone was seen a few times. This rearrangement joins TRBV28 to TRBJ1-1; D ambiguous. Germline loops: CDR1 MDHEN, CDR2 SYDVKM. This CDR3 has 13 amino acids. V lost 6 bases, J lost 4 bases, and 12 bases lay in between. The CDR3 nucleotides are TGTGCCAGCAGGAAAACATCGGGCACTGAAGCTTTCTTT. Its protein product is CASRKTSGTEAFF. Full variable domain (remainder filled in from reference TRBV28 and TRBJ1-1): DVKVTQSSRYLVKRTGEKVFLECVQDMDHENMFWYRQDPGLGLRLIYFSYDVKMKEKGDIPEGYSVSREKKERFSLILESASTNQTSMYLCASRKTSGTEAFFGQGTRLTVV.

The rearrangement joins TRBV18 to TRBJ2-7, with 10 bases aligning to TRBD2. V trimming: 0 bases; J trimming: 6 bases; junction bases outside the gene matches: 8. The CDR3 is made up of 16 amino acids. Germline V lookup: CDR1 KGHSH, CDR2 LQKENI. The CDR3: CASSPPPSGGAGEQYF. The CDR3 nucleotides read TGTGCCAGCTCACCACCCCCGAGCGGGGGGGCGGGCGAGCAGTACTTC.

This clone was detected a few times. The chain's CDR3 is CASSRKWGGQETQYF. The CDR3 DNA sequence: TGTGCCAGCAGCCGAAAGTGGGGGGGCCAAGAGACCCAGTACTTC. The V and J genes are TRBV5-6 and TRBJ2-5; 7 positions match TRBD2. The CDR3 is 15 residues long. J was trimmed by 1 base and V by 4 bases; bases with no gene match: 7. Germline CDR1 SGHDT, CDR2 YYEEEE.

The J gene is TRBJ2-3, the V gene TRBV28; TRBD1 agrees at 8 bases. Germline lookup yields CDR1 MDHEN and CDR2 SYDVKM. V gave up 5 bases and J gave up 0 bases; unmatched junction bases: 4. This CDR3 is built from 15 residues. The CDR3 loop reads CASSPWTGSTDTQYF. DNA for the CDR3: TGTGCCAGCAGTCCGTGGACAGGGAGCACAGATACGCAGTATTTT.

This chain uses TRBV30 with TRBJ1-1, with 9 positions matching TRBD1. The length of the CDR3 is 13 residues. Per the germline V gene, CDR1 is GTSNPN and CDR2 is SVGIG (reference sequence). V dropped 5 bases and J dropped 0; count of bases not matched to a gene: 1. CDR3 in amino acids: CAWDRGLNTEAFF. The CDR3, as DNA: TGTGCCTGGGACAGGGGGTTGAACACTGAAGCTTTCTTT.

V gene TRBV28 combines with J gene TRBJ1-5; TRBD1 agrees at 7 bases. The ends lost 4 bases at V and 5 bases at J; junction bases unmatched: 5. The CDR3 length is 14 residues. Germline CDR1 and CDR2: MDHEN and SYDVKM. CDR3 bases: TGTGCCAGCAGTTCAGGGGGAGCCTATCAGCCCCAGCATTTT. It yields the protein CASSSGGAYQPQHF. Full variable domain (missing parts from reference TRBV28 and TRBJ1-5): DVKVTQSSRYLVKRTGEKVFLECVQDMDHENMFWYRQDPGLGLRLIYFSYDVKMKEKGDIPEGYSVSREKKERFSLILESASTNQTSMYLCASSSGGAYQPQHFGDGTRLSIL.

This chain connects TRBV28 to TRBJ1-1, with D unresolved. Germline V CDR1 and CDR2: MDHEN, SYDVKM. The CDR3 is made up of 12 amino acids. V was cut by 10 bases and J by 6 bases, with 15 bases left in between. The CDR3 DNA sequence: TGTGCCATCCGACGGGAGGATGCTGAAGCTTTCTTT. This codes for CAIRREDAEAFF.

The gene calls are TRBV2 and TRBJ1-1; no clear D. The CDR3 covers 15 residues. The germline V gene encodes CDR1 SNHLY and CDR2 FYNNEI. Trimming stripped 1 base from V and 0 bases from J, with 9 bases between. The CDR3 region is CASSEGGIMNTEAFF. As DNA, the CDR3 is TGTGCCAGCAGTGAAGGCGGGATTATGAACACTGAAGCTTTCTTT.

J is TRBJ2-5 and V is TRBV5-1; TRBD2 matches at 15 bases. Germline values: CDR1 SGHRS, CDR2 YFSETQ. This CDR3 region has 17 residues. The trim removed 4 bases at V and 5 bases at J, leaving 9 bases unmatched. CDR3 nucleotides: TGCGCCAGCAGCAAGTGGACTAGCGGGGGGGCCGGCGAGACCCAGTACTTC. Translated: CASSKWTSGGAGETQYF.

This clone was observed a few times. The chain joins TRBV5-6 to TRBJ2-6; TRBD1 aligns across 7 bases. V dropped 0 bases and J dropped 1; count of bases not matched to a gene: 4. The CDR3 loop spans 17 amino acids. Germline assignment: CDR1 SGHDT and CDR2 YYEEEE. CDR3 in amino acids: CASSLVGTVSGANVLTF. The CDR3 DNA is TGTGCCAGCAGCTTGGTCGGGACAGTTTCTGGGGCCAACGTCCTGACTTTC.

This chain uses TRBV5-1 with TRBJ2-1, with 9 nucleotides matching TRBD2. CDR3 size: 17 residues. The germline CDR1 and CDR2 sequences are SGHRS and YFSETQ. Losses at the gene ends were 4 bases for V and 0 bases for J; bases not matched to a gene: 8. The CDR3 sequence: CASSLFSSGVSYNEQFF. The CDR3 DNA reads TGCGCCAGCAGCCTTTTTTCTAGCGGGGTCTCCTACAATGAGCAGTTCTTC.

The CDR3 DNA sequence: TGCGCCAGCAGCACTGGTTCAGGTGATACCGGGGAGCTGTTTTTT. It encodes CASSTGSGDTGELFF. This chain uses TRBV5-1 with TRBJ2-2; no firm D call. CDR3 length: 15 amino acids. V lost 4 bases to trimming and J lost 5 bases, with 15 bases between them. Germline CDR1 reads SGHRS; CDR2 reads YFSETQ.

This chain uses TRBV2 with TRBJ1-2; maybe TRBD1 (5 bases). The CDR3 runs to 16 residues. The V and J ends lost 0 bases and 5 bases respectively, with 16 bases between them. Germline-derived CDR1 and CDR2 are SNHLY and FYNNEI. The CDR3 sequence is CASSEARGKAGYGYTF. CDR3 sequence (DNA): TGTGCCAGCAGTGAAGCGCGGGGCAAGGCGGGGTATGGCTACACCTTC.

The V gene is TRBV6-5, the J gene TRBJ1-4; D not resolved. Germline V gene sequence: CDR1 MNHEY, CDR2 SVGAGI. This CDR3 comprises 16 residues. Trimming pared 1 base from V and 7 bases from J, leaving 16 bases between. The CDR3 region has the DNA TGTGCCAGCAGTTACTTGACATCATCGCGGGCTGAAAAACTGTTTTTT. Protein: CASSYLTSSRAEKLFF.

A few counts support this clone. The rearrangement links TRBV30 to TRBJ1-3, with TRBD1 as a possible D gene (6 bases). Germline assignment: CDR1 GTSNPN and CDR2 SVGIG (reference sequence). V was shortened by 3 bases and J by 1 base, with 10 bases between the two germline ends. This CDR3 comprises 14 residues. DNA of the CDR3: TGTGCCTGGAGCCAAACAGGGTCTGGAAACACCATATATTTT. Translation: CAWSQTGSGNTIYF. The full variable domain, completed using reference TRBV30 and TRBJ1-3, is SQTIHQWPATLVQPVGSPLSLECTVEGTSNPNLYWYRQAAGRGLQLLFYSVGIGQISSEVPQNLSASRPQDRQFILSSKKLLLSDSGFYLCAWSQTGSGNTIYFGEGSWLTVV.

The chain employs TRBV12-5 and TRBJ1-3; D may be TRBD1 (6 bases). CDR3 length: 14 amino acids. Trimming shortened V by 6 bases and J by 0 bases, and 9 bases separated the two germline ends. From germline, CDR1 is LGHNT and CDR2 FRNRAP. CDR3 sequence: CASGDSYSGNTIYF. In nucleotides, the CDR3 is TGTGCTAGTGGGGACAGTTACTCTGGAAACACCATATATTTT.

The rearrangement uses TRBV7-8 and TRBJ1-5, with D possibly matching TRBD1 (5 bases). The ends were cut back, 3 bases at V and 1 base at J, with 10 bases in the middle. The CDR3 runs 15 residues. The V gene's germline CDR1 is SGHVS and CDR2 FQNEAQ. CDR3 region: CASSFAGSSNQPQHF. The CDR3 DNA reads TGTGCCAGCAGCTTTGCAGGGTCGAGCAATCAGCCCCAGCATTTT.

This chain joins TRBV30 and TRBJ1-2; D is possibly TRBD1 (5 bases). V was trimmed by 0 bases and J by 7 bases, leaving 15 bases between them. This CDR3 contains 14 residues. Germline loops: CDR1 GTSNPN, CDR2 SVGIG (reference sequence). The chain's CDR3 is CAWSVKGTSGGYTF. DNA for the CDR3: TGTGCCTGGAGTGTAAAAGGGACTTCGGGTGGCTACACCTTC.

This chain uses TRBV6-1 with TRBJ2-5, with D perhaps TRBD1 (5 bases). The length of the CDR3 is 12 residues. The germline CDR1 and CDR2 sequences are MNHNS and SASEGT. V was clipped by 6 bases and J by 5 bases, with 10 bases between them. The DNA for the CDR3 is TGTGCCAGCAGGGACAATATCGAGACCCAGTACTTC. Translation: CASRDNIETQYF.

The chain combines TRBV28 with TRBJ2-7, with TRBD1 matching over 9 bases. The CDR3 is 18 amino acids. Germline CDR1 is MDHEN and CDR2 is SYDVKM. With V trimmed by 2 bases and J by 5 bases, 16 bases remained unmatched. The CDR3: CASSLGARGQGLIDEQYF. CDR3 in DNA: TGTGCCAGCAGTTTAGGCGCCAGGGGACAGGGACTAATCGACGAGCAGTACTTC.

This chain links TRBV4-2 with TRBJ1-2; 9 nucleotides align to TRBD1. This CDR3 has 15 amino acids. V gave up 0 bases and J gave up 7 bases; unmatched junction bases: 6. Germline CDR1 and CDR2: LGHNA and YNFKEQ. This CDR3 is CASSQETGGIGGYTF. CDR3 bases: TGTGCCAGCAGCCAAGAGACAGGGGGAATAGGTGGCTACACCTTC.

This clone was counted a few times. The chain recombines TRBV30 with TRBJ1-1; 12 bases are shared with TRBD1. CDR1 is GTSNPN, CDR2 SVGIG, per germline (reference sequence). The CDR3 spans 12 residues. V was pared by 8 bases and J by 7 bases, with 5 bases of the junction left unmatched. The CDR3: CAGGDRGLEAFF. DNA of the CDR3: TGTGCCGGGGGGGACAGGGGGCTTGAAGCTTTCTTT.